This paragraph reports one T cell receptor beta chain. Its antigen is not identified. Germline is not matched at one junction end, which may reflect a read error. CDR1 is LGHNA, CDR2 YSLEER, per germline. CDR3 size: 14 residues. PCR primers comprised 60 Vbeta and 13 Jbeta primers. Only in-frame clones appear in the TCRdb table, and some are missing; sequencing was by immunoSEQ multiplex PCR. Among about 200,000 clones listed, over 60% were seen once. The sample is drawn from a study of cytomegalovirus exposure and HLA in healthy donors. Overall study context: Most genotyped donors, around four fifths of around 370, had Caucasian-associated genetic ancestry.

Study-wide findings and caveats: TCR beta V- and J-gene trimming was later associated with a missense DCLRE1C variant. In vitro work confirmed that a few CMV-associated chains recognize CMV antigens.

The receptor was isolated from a man between 18 and 29 years old in good health and CMV-seronegative. The chain recombines TRBV4-3 with TRBJ1-1, with a possible D match to TRBD1 (5 bases). What was sequenced was PBMCs. DNA of the CDR3: TGCGCCAGCAGCCAAGATGGGGGGAACACTGAAGCTTTCTTC. This encodes CASSQDGGNTEAFF.